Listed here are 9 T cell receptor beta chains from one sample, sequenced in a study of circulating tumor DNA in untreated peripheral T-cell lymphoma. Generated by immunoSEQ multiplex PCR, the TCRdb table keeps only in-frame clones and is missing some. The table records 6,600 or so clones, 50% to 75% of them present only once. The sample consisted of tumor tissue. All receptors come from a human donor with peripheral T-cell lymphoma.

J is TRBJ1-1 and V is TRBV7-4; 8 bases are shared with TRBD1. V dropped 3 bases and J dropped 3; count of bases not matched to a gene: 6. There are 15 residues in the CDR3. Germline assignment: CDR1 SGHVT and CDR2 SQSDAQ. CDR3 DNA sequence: TGTGCCAGCAGCTTCGGACAGGGTTTACACACTGAAGCTTTCTTT. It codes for CASSFGQGLHTEAFF.

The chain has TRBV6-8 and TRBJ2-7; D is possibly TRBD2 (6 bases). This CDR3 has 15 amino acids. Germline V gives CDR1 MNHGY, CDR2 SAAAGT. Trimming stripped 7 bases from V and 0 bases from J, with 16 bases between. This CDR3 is CASISGDLSSYEQYF. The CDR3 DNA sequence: TGTGCCAGCATTTCCGGGGACTTAAGCTCCTACGAGCAGTACTTC.

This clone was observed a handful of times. The CDR3 loop reads CASSIAGTSGGLYTDTQYF. The CDR3 DNA reads TGTGCCAGTAGTATTGCCGGGACTAGCGGGGGCTTATACACAGATACGCAGTATTTT. The chain links TRBV19 to TRBJ2-3; 14 bases match TRBD2. CDR3 length: 19 amino acids. V gave up 3 bases and J gave up 2 bases; unmatched junction bases: 10. Germline V gene sequence: CDR1 LNHDA, CDR2 SQIVND (reference sequence).

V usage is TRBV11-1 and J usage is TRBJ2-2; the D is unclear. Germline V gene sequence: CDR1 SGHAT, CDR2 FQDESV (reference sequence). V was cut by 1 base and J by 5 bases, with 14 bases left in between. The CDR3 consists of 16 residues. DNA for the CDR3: TGTGCCAGCAGCTTAGGTTCGGCTACTCGGACCGGGGAGCTGTTTTTT. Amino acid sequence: CASSLGSATRTGELFF.

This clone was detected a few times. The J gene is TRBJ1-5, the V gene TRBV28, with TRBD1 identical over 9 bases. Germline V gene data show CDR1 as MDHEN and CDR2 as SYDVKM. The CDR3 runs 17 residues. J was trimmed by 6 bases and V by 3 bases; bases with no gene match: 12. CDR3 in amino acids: CASSFPLTGGRSQPQHF. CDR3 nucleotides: TGTGCCAGCAGTTTCCCCCTGACAGGGGGAAGATCTCAGCCCCAGCATTTT.

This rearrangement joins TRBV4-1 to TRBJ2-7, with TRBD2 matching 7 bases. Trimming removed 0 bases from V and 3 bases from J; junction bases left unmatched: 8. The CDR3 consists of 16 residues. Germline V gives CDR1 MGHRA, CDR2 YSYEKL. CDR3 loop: CASSQEPVGTNYEQYF. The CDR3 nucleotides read TGCGCCAGCAGCCAAGAACCCGTAGGGACTAACTACGAGCAGTACTTC.

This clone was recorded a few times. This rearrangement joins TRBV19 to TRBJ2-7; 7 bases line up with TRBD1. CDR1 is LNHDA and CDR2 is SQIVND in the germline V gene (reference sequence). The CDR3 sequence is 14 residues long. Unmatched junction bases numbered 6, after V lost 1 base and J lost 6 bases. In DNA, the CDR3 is TGTGCCAGTAGTATAGGAGAGACAGGGCGCGAGCAGTACTTC. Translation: CASSIGETGREQYF.

CDR3 region: CASRGTDNTGELFF. The CDR3 bases are TGTGCCAGCAGAGGGACAGACAACACCGGGGAGCTGTTTTTT. The chain links TRBV22-1 to TRBJ2-2; the table names TRBD1, a call not compared with the DNA. TRBV22-1 is given as a pseudogene. The CDR3 is 14 residues long.

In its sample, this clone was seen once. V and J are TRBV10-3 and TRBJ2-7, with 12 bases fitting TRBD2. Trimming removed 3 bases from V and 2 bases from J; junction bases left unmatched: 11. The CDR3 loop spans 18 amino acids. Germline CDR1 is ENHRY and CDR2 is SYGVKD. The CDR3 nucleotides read TGTGCCATCAGTGATTTAGCTAGCGGGGGGGCCGATACCTACGAGCAGTACTTC. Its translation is CAISDLASGGADTYEQYF.